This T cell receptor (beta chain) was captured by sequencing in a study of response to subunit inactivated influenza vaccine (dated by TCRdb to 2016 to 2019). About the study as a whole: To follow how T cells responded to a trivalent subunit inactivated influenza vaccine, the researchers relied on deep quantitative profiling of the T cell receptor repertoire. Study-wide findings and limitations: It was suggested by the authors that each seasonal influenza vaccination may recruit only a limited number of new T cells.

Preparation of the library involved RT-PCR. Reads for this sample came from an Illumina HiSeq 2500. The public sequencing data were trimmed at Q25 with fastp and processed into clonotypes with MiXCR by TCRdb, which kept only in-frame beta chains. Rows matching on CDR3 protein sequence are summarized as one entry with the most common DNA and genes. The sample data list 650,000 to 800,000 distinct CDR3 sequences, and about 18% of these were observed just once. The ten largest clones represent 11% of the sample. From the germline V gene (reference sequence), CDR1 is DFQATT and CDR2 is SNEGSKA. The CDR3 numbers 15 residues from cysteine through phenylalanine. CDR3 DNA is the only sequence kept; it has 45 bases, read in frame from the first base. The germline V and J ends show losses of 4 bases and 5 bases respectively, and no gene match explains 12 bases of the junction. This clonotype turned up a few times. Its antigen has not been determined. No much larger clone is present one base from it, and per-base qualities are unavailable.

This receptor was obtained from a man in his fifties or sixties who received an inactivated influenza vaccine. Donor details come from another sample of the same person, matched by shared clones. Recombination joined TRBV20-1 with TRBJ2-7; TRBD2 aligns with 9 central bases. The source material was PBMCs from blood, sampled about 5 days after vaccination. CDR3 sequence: CSANYRGTSNDEQYF. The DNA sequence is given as TGCAGTGCTAATTACCGTGGGACTAGCAATGACGAGCAGTACTTC.